The 14 T cell receptor beta chains listed next were all sequenced from one sample in a study of T cells in Graves' hyperthyroidism and ophthalmopathy. Regions amplified from RNA transcripts were the TCR beta CDR3 regions. HTBI primers were the set used in a first-round RT-PCR of the TCR CDR3. MiXCR was run by TCRdb on the multiplex PCR reads, yielding one entry per CDR3 protein. Of some 320,000 distinct CDR3 sequences detected, 12% to 15% appear once; the ten largest clones hold around 32%. Sequencing was carried out using blood. The receptors come from a woman aged 40 to 55 with Graves' ophthalmopathy.

This clonotype was seen ten or more times. V gene TRBV27 combines with J gene TRBJ1-5; weak D call: TRBD1 (5 bases). The V gene's germline CDR1 is MNHEY and CDR2 SMNVEV (reference sequence). This CDR3 spans 13 amino acids. Trimming pared 1 base from V and 6 bases from J, leaving 7 bases between. The CDR3 loop is CASSLLGTQPQHF. The CDR3 nucleotides read TGTGCCAGCAGTTTATTGGGGACTCAGCCCCAGCATTTT.

There are many counts of this clonotype. This rearrangement joins TRBV29-1 to TRBJ2-7; no definite D call. The V end was cut by 7 bases, the J end by 2 bases, with 15 bases between. Germline-derived CDR1 and CDR2 are SQVTM and ANQGSEA. There are 13 residues in the CDR3. The CDR3 nucleotides are TGCAGCGCTCAGACCCGGTGGGCCTACGAGCAGTACTTC. Protein sequence: CSAQTRWAYEQYF.

This clonotype was recorded at least ten times. The CDR3 DNA reads TGCGCCAGCAGCCCGGGACAGGGCTATGGGCCCCAGCATTTT. Encoded protein: CASSPGQGYGPQHF. V is TRBV5-1 and J is TRBJ1-5; the match to TRBD1 covers 9 bases. The J segment lost 9 bases and the V segment lost 4 bases, leaving 8 bases of the junction unmatched. This CDR3 has 14 residues. Germline lookup yields CDR1 SGHRS and CDR2 YFSETQ.

This clonotype was detected ten times or more. The chain has TRBV11-2 and TRBJ2-1; the D gene could be TRBD1 or TRBD2 (7 bases each). The V end was cut by 3 bases, the J end by 4 bases, with 22 bases between. CDR1 and CDR2 (germline): SGHAT, FQNNGV. The CDR3 contains 18 residues. The CDR3 region is CASSFLVGGSSGYNEQFF. The CDR3 region has the DNA TGTGCCAGCAGCTTCCTGGTAGGGGGCTCTAGCGGATACAATGAGCAGTTCTTC.

There are a few counts of this clonotype. A much larger clonotype is one base distant, so this may be a read error. The gene calls are TRBV28 and TRBJ1-2; TRBD1 aligns across 7 bases. The CDR3 consists of 15 residues. Germline V lookup: CDR1 MDHEN, CDR2 SYDVKM. V gave up 7 bases and J gave up 4 bases; unmatched junction bases: 12. DNA of the CDR3: TGTGCCAGCAATTCGCTGACAGGGAGGGGCTATGGCTACACCTTC. Translating gives CASNSLTGRGYGYTF.

This clonotype was seen repeatedly, ten times or more. This chain connects TRBV3-1 to TRBJ1-2; the D is unclear. This CDR3 is 12 amino acids long. Germline CDR1 LGHDT, CDR2 YNNKEL (reference sequence). Trimming removed 2 bases at V and 8 bases at J, with 9 bases between. CDR3 amino acids: CASSQPDRGYTF. CDR3 sequence (DNA): TGTGCCAGCAGCCAACCGGATCGGGGCTACACCTTC.

The chain links TRBV7-9 to TRBJ2-2; D not certain. With 4 bases removed from V and 2 bases from J, the gap between germline ends came to 20 bases. Per germline, CDR1 SEHNR and CDR2 FQNEAQ (reference sequence). The CDR3 covers 18 residues. In DNA form, the CDR3 reads TGTGCCAGCAGCTCAACCAAGAGGCCCAACAAAAACACCGGGGAGCTGTTTTTT. This translates into CASSSTKRPNKNTGELFF.

The chain employs TRBV14 and TRBJ2-7, with a weak D call TRBD2 (5 bases). The CDR3 length is 17 residues. Germline V lookup: CDR1 SGHDN, CDR2 FVKESK. Trimming left V 1 base short and J 0 bases short, with 16 bases between. In nucleotides, the CDR3 is TGTGCCAGCAGCCAAGGCCGGGTGCGGGCCTCCTCCTACGAGCAGTACTTC. Amino acid sequence: CASSQGRVRASSYEQYF.

This clonotype has at least ten counts. The chain has TRBV19 and TRBJ1-1, with D possibly TRBD1 on 5 matching bases. Germline V CDR1 and CDR2: LNHDA, SQIVND (reference sequence). V shed 5 bases and J shed 7 bases, with 11 bases lying between them. This CDR3 is built from 12 residues. DNA for the CDR3: TGTGCCAGTAGTGTGCTAAGGGGTGAAGCTTTCTTT. Translated: CASSVLRGEAFF.

The rearrangement uses TRBV7-9 and TRBJ2-4; TRBD2 is a possible D gene (5 bases). Deletions cut 2 bases from V and 2 bases from J, with 13 bases between. The CDR3 is 16 residues long. Germline V CDR1 and CDR2: SEHNR, FQNEAQ (reference sequence). The CDR3 region has the DNA TGTGCCAGCAGCTTACTATCGGCCGGGACCAAAAACATTCAGTACTTC. This encodes CASSLLSAGTKNIQYF.

This clonotype was counted many times. The chain couples TRBV11-2 to TRBJ2-7, with TRBD1 matching 7 bases. V shed 4 bases, J shed 2 bases, and the junction held 8 bases outside the gene matches. The CDR3 has 15 residues. Germline CDR1 reads SGHAT; CDR2 reads FQNNGV. This CDR3 reads CASSSTGAKTYEQYF. The CDR3 region has the DNA TGTGCCAGCAGCTCAACAGGGGCGAAAACCTACGAGCAGTACTTC.

This clonotype appeared many times. The chain joins TRBV6-1 to TRBJ1-1, with 7 bases identical to TRBD1. The germline V gene encodes CDR1 MNHNS and CDR2 SASEGT. This CDR3 is 13 amino acids long. The J segment lost 2 bases and the V segment lost 6 bases, leaving 3 bases of the junction unmatched. This CDR3 reads CASRAGGNTEAFF. DNA for the CDR3: TGTGCCAGCAGAGCAGGGGGAAACACTGAAGCTTTCTTT.

There are a few counts of this clonotype. The rearrangement joins TRBV4-2 to TRBJ2-1, with 10 bases aligning to TRBD2. CDR1 is LGHNA and CDR2 is YNFKEQ in the germline V gene. The CDR3 is 15 amino acids. Trimming removed 4 bases from V and 6 bases from J; junction bases left unmatched: 6. The CDR3 loop reads CASSPGLAASNEQFF. CDR3 DNA sequence: TGTGCCAGCAGCCCAGGACTAGCGGCCTCCAATGAGCAGTTCTTC.

V is TRBV20-1 and J is TRBJ2-1; D ambiguous. V lost 1 base and J 0 bases, leaving 13 bases between the germline ends. This CDR3 comprises 16 residues. The germline V gene has CDR1 DFQATT and CDR2 SNEGSKA (reference sequence). Written as DNA, the CDR3 is TGCAGTGCTAGAGCCCAAGGCGGAATCTCCTACAATGAGCAGTTCTTC. Amino acid sequence: CSARAQGGISYNEQFF.